The sequence of this T cell receptor (beta chain) was determined in a study of OX40 agonist ivuxolimab in advanced cancers. General study results and limits: Nonresponders included some who also had low normalized T-cell clonal expansion.

A remark on this clone: Its antigen is unidentified.

V lost 4 bases to trimming and J lost 2 bases, with 5 bases between them. The CDR3 consists of 11 residues. From germline, CDR1 is DFQATT and CDR2 SNEGSKA (reference sequence). Generated by immunoSEQ multiplex PCR, the TCRdb table keeps only in-frame clones and is missing some. The sample holds more than 90,000 clones, around 85% seen once. The clonotype comes from an adult with an advanced solid tumor such as melanoma, head and neck, liver or kidney cancer. The chain combines TRBV20-1 with TRBJ2-5; no definite D call. The sequencing used CD4+ or CD8+ T cells sorted from blood, collected in a trial of the OX40 agonist ivuxolimab. The chain's CDR3 is CSAIKQETQYF. The CDR3 region has the DNA TGCAGTGCTATTAAGCAAGAGACCCAGTACTTC.